The present TCR beta chain was sequenced within a study of blood T cells in healthy people across ages. A second PCR, run for roughly 7 to 12 cycles, used a sample-barcoded 5' primer plus a J-beta primer mix. TCRdb re-called the 5' RACE reads through MiXCR, storing one row per CDR3 protein. This table has around 790,000 distinct CDR3 sequences, under 55% appearing once. V was trimmed by 6 bases and J by 2 bases, leaving 18 bases between them. Germline CDR1 WNHNN, CDR2 SYGVQD (reference sequence). This CDR3 contains 16 residues. Details on this clonotype: What it binds is unknown.

Study results and limitations: TCR beta diversity per million T cells fell roughly linearly with age.

In terms of origin and age, donors were healthy Caucasian individuals from Russia aged about 6 to 90. About 10 milliliters was the volume of peripheral blood drawn from each donor. The sequenced sample was blood. The clonotype was recovered from a man aged 60 to 75 in good health. The chain uses TRBV10-1 and TRBJ2-3; no firm D call. CDR3 sequence (DNA): TGCGCCAGCAGCGGGCCAGTCGGCGGTATCACAGATACGCAGTATTTT. Amino acid sequence: CASSGPVGGITDTQYF.